A selection of T cell receptor beta chains follows, all from one sample in a study of cytomegalovirus exposure and HLA in healthy donors. The method was immunoSEQ multiplex PCR; TCRdb's version includes in-frame clones alone and lacks a portion of them. The repertoire holds about 130,000 clones, with 77% as singletons. Sequencing was done on a sample of PBMCs. The receptors here all came from a male donor in good health and CMV-seropositive. Both conserved end residues are part of each CDR3. The order of the fields is J gene, V gene, clone size, D gene, CDR3 DNA, CDR3 protein. The D gene is left open where the match is weak. Size values are once, few and many counts, or a class for expanded clones, and some rows have none.

j_gene: TRBJ2-1
v_gene: TRBV2
abundance: -
d_gene: TRBD2
CDR3nt: TGTGCCAGCATCCTAGCGGGGGTAAACAATGAGCAGTTCTTC
CDR3aa: CASILAGVNNEQFF

j_gene: TRBJ2-7
v_gene: TRBV6-4
abundance: -
d_gene: -
CDR3nt: TGTGCCAGCAGCGAGGACGAGCAGTACTTC
CDR3aa: CASSEDEQYF

j_gene: TRBJ1-2
v_gene: TRBV19
abundance: few
d_gene: TRBD1
CDR3nt: TGTGCCAGTAGTGTCCCAGACAGGGCGGAAGGCGTCGGGGGCTACACCTTC
CDR3aa: CASSVPDRAEGVGGYTF

j_gene: TRBJ1-5
v_gene: TRBV6-6
abundance: -
d_gene: -
CDR3nt: TGTGCCAGCCGGTATGGGGGGACGAGCAATCAGCCCCAGCATTTT
CDR3aa: CASRYGGTSNQPQHF

j_gene: TRBJ1-6
v_gene: TRBV5-4
abundance: -
d_gene: TRBD1
CDR3nt: TGTGCCAGCAGCCGGACAGGGTATTCACCCCTCCACTTT
CDR3aa: CASSRTGYSPLHF

j_gene: TRBJ2-7
v_gene: TRBV18
abundance: -
d_gene: TRBD1
CDR3nt: TGTGCCAGCTCACCCACGGACAGGGGCTTCTACTTC
CDR3aa: CASSPTDRGFYF

j_gene: TRBJ1-5
v_gene: TRBV7-9
abundance: -
d_gene: TRBD1
CDR3nt: TGTTCCAGCAGCTCTAGCCCTGACAGGGACTGGCAGCCCCAGCATTTT
CDR3aa: CSSSSSPDRDWQPQHF

j_gene: TRBJ2-7
v_gene: TRBV10-3
abundance: -
d_gene: TRBD1
CDR3nt: TGTGCCATCAGTGAGAGGGACAGGGGGCTCTACGAGCAGTACTTC
CDR3aa: CAISERDRGLYEQYF

j_gene: TRBJ2-7
v_gene: TRBV28
abundance: -
d_gene: -
CDR3nt: TGTGCCAGCACCGCCCCGGGATTTTACGAGCAGTACTTC
CDR3aa: CASTAPGFYEQYF

j_gene: TRBJ1-4
v_gene: TRBV19
abundance: -
d_gene: -
CDR3nt: TGTGCCAGTAGTACCCGCCAGGGGCGAGCTGAAAAACTGTTTTTT
CDR3aa: CASSTRQGRAEKLFF

j_gene: TRBJ2-3
v_gene: TRBV6-5
abundance: -
d_gene: -
CDR3nt: TGTGCCAGCAGTTACTCGGGCGCGTCAGATACGCAGTATTTT
CDR3aa: CASSYSGASDTQYF

j_gene: TRBJ2-7
v_gene: TRBV5-1
abundance: once
d_gene: -
CDR3nt: TGCGCCAGCAGCTTGGCGGGAGAGGGGTACGAGCAGTACTTC
CDR3aa: CASSLAGEGYEQYF

j_gene: TRBJ1-1
v_gene: TRBV5-1
abundance: -
d_gene: -
CDR3nt: TGCGCCAGCAGTCCAGGGAACACTGAAGCTTTCTTT
CDR3aa: CASSPGNTEAFF

j_gene: TRBJ1-1
v_gene: TRBV6-1
abundance: -
d_gene: -
CDR3nt: TGTGCCAGCAGTGAGGTGGGGGGAGGGGAAGCTTTCTTT
CDR3aa: CASSEVGGGEAFF

j_gene: TRBJ2-2
v_gene: TRBV6-5
abundance: -
d_gene: -
CDR3nt: TGTGCCAGCACACAGGGGCAGGGGGAGGCCGGGGAGCTGTTTTTT
CDR3aa: CASTQGQGEAGELFF

j_gene: TRBJ2-2
v_gene: TRBV11-3
abundance: few
d_gene: TRBD1
CDR3nt: TGTGCCAGCAGCCCCCCGACAGGGTCCACCACCGGGGAGCTGTTTTTT
CDR3aa: CASSPPTGSTTGELFF

j_gene: TRBJ2-1
v_gene: TRBV28
abundance: -
d_gene: TRBD2
CDR3nt: TGTGCCAGCAGTCGGCTTTTCCCGAGGGGACTAGCGGGTGTCTACACCACCGGTGAGCAGTTCTTC
CDR3aa: CASSRLFPRGLAGVYTTGEQFF

j_gene: TRBJ2-2
v_gene: TRBV4-2
abundance: -
d_gene: -
CDR3nt: TGTGCCAGCAGCCCCGAGGGAGGACCTACGAGGGAGCTGTTTTTT
CDR3aa: CASSPEGGPTRELFF

j_gene: TRBJ1-4
v_gene: TRBV7-9
abundance: -
d_gene: -
CDR3nt: TGTGCCAGCAGCCCGAGGACAGCCAAGAATGAAAAACTGTTTTTT
CDR3aa: CASSPRTAKNEKLFF